Listed below are T cell receptor beta chains from one sample, sequenced in a study of control samples from healthy donors and cancer patients. Only in-frame clones appear in the TCRdb table, and some are missing; sequencing was by immunoSEQ multiplex PCR. This sample has some 150,000 clones; roughly 94% occur once, and the top ten carry roughly 14%. Sequenced input: blood. Receptors were obtained from a man aged 40-49 years in good health. Both conserved end residues are part of each CDR3.

J,V,CDR3
TRBJ2-2,TRBV9,CASSATNTGELFF
TRBJ1-2,TRBV9,CASSDGQGENYGYTF
TRBJ1-1,TRBV10-3,CAISESGTEAFF
TRBJ1-2,TRBV28,CASSLYELGGNYGYTF
TRBJ2-3,TRBV20-1,CSGTDTQYF
TRBJ2-7,TRBV30,CAWSVRTSGPTYEQYF
TRBJ1-2,TRBV9,CASSVDSGIRGGYTF
TRBJ2-1,TRBV7-8,CASSLEYPYNEQFF
TRBJ1-2,TRBV6-5,CASSYTGSYGYTF
TRBJ2-3,TRBV25-1,CASTRGGADTQYF
TRBJ1-2,TRBV3-1/TRBV3-2,CASSQVDRGGYTF
TRBJ1-1,TRBV9,CASGGDPDASEAFF
TRBJ2-3,TRBV9,CASSGQRGSADTQYF
TRBJ2-7,TRBV27,CASSSFSGRAHEQYF
TRBJ2-2,TRBV7-8,CASSFPRDRIDTGELFF
TRBJ2-1,TRBV5-1,CASSFSGNEQFF
TRBJ2-1,TRBV11-1,CASSARDINNEQFF
TRBJ2-7,TRBV12-5,CASGLNYPAGGLEQYF
TRBJ1-5,TRBV28,CASSSRTGPLGQPQHF
TRBJ2-7,TRBV5-6,CASSLGTGGPYEQYF
TRBJ1-3,TRBV5-1,CASSLGQGNTIYF
TRBJ1-1,TRBV11-2,CASSLGQVAFF
TRBJ2-5,TRBV28,CASSSGTSGRAVETQYF
TRBJ2-7,TRBV21-1,CASSKLPDRASYEQYF
TRBJ2-2,TRBV14,CASSLWDGTGELFF
TRBJ1-1,TRBV7-9,CASSRQGATGAFF
TRBJ1-2,TRBV6-6,CASSRQDYGYTF
TRBJ2-7,TRBV27,CASSSKGGFYEQYF
TRBJ1-3,TRBV10-3,CAISAGTGGRSGNTIYF
TRBJ2-6,TRBV12-3/TRBV12-4,CASISSGANVLTF
TRBJ1-2,TRBV25-1,CASSDPGQGSRGYTF
TRBJ2-7,TRBV6-5,CASSYSQLGSPYEQYF
TRBJ2-7,TRBV6-1,CASSEYVKGQSYEQYF
TRBJ2-7,TRBV15,CATSPRGPSYEQYF
TRBJ2-7,TRBV29-1,CSVGWTGVGEQYF
TRBJ2-2,TRBV5-8,CASSPGTGVTGELFF